The present T cell receptor beta chain was sequenced within a study of T cells in Graves' hyperthyroidism and ophthalmopathy. Broader study findings: Blood also carried most thyroid clonotypes expanded above 0.001.

This clonotype turned up a few times. Its cognate antigen is unknown. Amplification yielded TCR beta CDR3 regions, with RNA transcripts as the source. A first-round RT-PCR of the TCR CDR3 used the HTBI primer set. TCRdb itself ran the multiplex PCR reads through MiXCR, one entry per CDR3 protein. Here the sample spans hundreds of thousands of distinct CDR3 sequences, 14% being singletons. This CDR3 region has 13 residues. Germline CDR1 and CDR2: SEHNR and FQNEAQ (reference sequence). The V and J ends lost 6 bases and 2 bases, in that order; junction bases with no gene match: 3. Fresh 10 ml peripheral blood yielded PBMCs.

The V and J genes are TRBV7-9 and TRBJ1-2, with 7 bases matching TRBD1. Sequenced sample: blood. The source is a woman aged 18 to 35 with Graves' hyperthyroidism. CDR3 residues: CASRGTENYGYTF. The CDR3 nucleotides read TGTGCCAGCAGAGGGACAGAGAACTATGGCTACACCTTC.